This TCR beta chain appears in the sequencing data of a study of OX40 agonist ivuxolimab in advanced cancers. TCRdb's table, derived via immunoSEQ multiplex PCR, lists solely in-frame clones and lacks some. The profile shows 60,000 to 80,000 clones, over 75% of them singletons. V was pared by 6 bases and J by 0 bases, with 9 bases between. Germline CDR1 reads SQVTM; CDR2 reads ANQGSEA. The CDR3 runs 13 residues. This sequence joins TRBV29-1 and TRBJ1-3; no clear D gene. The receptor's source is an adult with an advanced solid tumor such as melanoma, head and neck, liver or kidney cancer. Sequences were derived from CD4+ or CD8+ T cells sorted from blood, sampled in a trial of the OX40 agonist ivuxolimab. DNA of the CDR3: TGCAGCGTGTTAAAGAGCTCTGGAAACACCATATATTTT. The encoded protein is CSVLKSSGNTIYF.